The clone carrying this T cell receptor beta chain showed up just a few times. These data originate in a study of blood T cell repertoires in COVID-19. Study-level information: Sample material is recorded as cDNA or gDNA derived from T cells, B-cell-depleted T cells, or PBMCs.

The CDR3 has 15 amino acids. The V and J ends lost 6 bases and 2 bases respectively, with 14 bases between them. CDR1 is SEHNR and CDR2 is FQNEAQ in the germline V gene (reference sequence). The authors' processing: Amplified reference gene primers provided the basis for estimating nucleated cell counts. Data came from immunoSEQ multiplex PCR; TCRdb stores just in-frame clones and leaves some out. V, J and clone size reflect that table, while D and trimming were determined from the DNA. Counted here are about 190,000 clones, 89% occurring once; the ten biggest clones make up around 6.6%. The origin of this receptor is a man aged 35 to 55 with acute or convalescent COVID-19. Sequences were obtained from peripheral blood. V usage is TRBV7-9 and J usage is TRBJ1-3, with a tentative D call TRBD1 (6 bases). DNA for the CDR3: TGTGCCAGCAGGGGGGCGGCGGCGACTGGAAACACCATATATTTT. It encodes CASRGAAATGNTIYF.